This record looks at one T cell receptor (beta chain) sequence and its context. The sample belongs to a study of blood T cell repertoires in COVID-19. Study-wide context: Donors in the United States, Italy and Spain gave samples during acute or convalescent COVID-19. T cells, B-cell-depleted T cells, or PBMCs supplied cDNA or gDNA.

Using immunoSEQ multiplex PCR, the repertoire was profiled, and TCRdb retains in-frame clones only, with some absent. In the table there are approximately 90,000 clones, roughly 83% of which are singletons. This receptor was identified in a woman aged 80 or older with active or convalescent COVID-19. The sequenced material came from peripheral blood.

The CDR3 region is CASSLRGGPGYNEQFF. The CDR3 coding sequence is TGTGCCAGCAGCTTACGAGGTGGGCCAGGGTACAATGAGCAGTTCTTC. J is TRBJ2-1 and V is TRBV7-2; D may be TRBD1 (5 bases). Trimming pared 2 bases from V and 4 bases from J, leaving 15 bases between. Germline-derived CDR1 and CDR2 are SGHTA and FQGNSA. The length of the CDR3 is 16 residues.